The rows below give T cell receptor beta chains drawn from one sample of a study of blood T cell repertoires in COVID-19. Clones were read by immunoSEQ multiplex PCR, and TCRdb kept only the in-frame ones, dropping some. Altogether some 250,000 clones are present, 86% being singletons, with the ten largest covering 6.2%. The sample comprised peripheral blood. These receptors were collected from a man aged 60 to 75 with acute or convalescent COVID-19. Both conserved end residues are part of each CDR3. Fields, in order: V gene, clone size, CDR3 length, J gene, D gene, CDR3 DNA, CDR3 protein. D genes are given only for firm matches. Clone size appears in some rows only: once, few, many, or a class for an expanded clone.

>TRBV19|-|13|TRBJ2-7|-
TGTGCCAGTAGTATAGACAGGGGCGACGAGCAGTACTTC
CASSIDRGDEQYF
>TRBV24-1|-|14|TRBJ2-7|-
TGTGCCACCAGCCCCGGGACATCGTATAAAGAGCAGTACTTC
CATSPGTSYKEQYF
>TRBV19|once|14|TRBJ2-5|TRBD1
TGTGCCAGTAGTATCGGACAGGGAGCGCAGACCCAGTACTTC
CASSIGQGAQTQYF
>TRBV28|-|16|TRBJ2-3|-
TGTGCCAGCAGTTTAGGGTTTGGCGGGACCTGGGATACGCAGTATTTT
CASSLGFGGTWDTQYF
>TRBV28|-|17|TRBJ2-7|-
TGTGCCAGCAGTTTATTAATAGGCAGGGGCAACTCCTACGAGCAGTACTTC
CASSLLIGRGNSYEQYF
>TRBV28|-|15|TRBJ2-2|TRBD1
TGTGCCAGCAGTTTGGTACAGGGGGACACCGGGGAGCTGTTTTTT
CASSLVQGDTGELFF
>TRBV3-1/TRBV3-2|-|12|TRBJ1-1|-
TGTGCCAGCAGCCAAGGGGAGGTGGAAGCTTTCTTT
CASSQGEVEAFF
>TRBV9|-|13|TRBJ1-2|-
TGTGCCAGCAGCGGGTACAGGGACGCTGGCTACACCTTC
CASSGYRDAGYTF
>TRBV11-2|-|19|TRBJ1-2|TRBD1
TGTGCCAGCAGCTTAGTAGTGTCAGGGGGCCTTCCTTCTAACTATGGCTACACCTTC
CASSLVVSGGLPSNYGYTF
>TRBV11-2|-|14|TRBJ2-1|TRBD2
TGTGCCAGCAGCATTAGCGGGAGGAATAATGAGCAGTTCTTC
CASSISGRNNEQFF
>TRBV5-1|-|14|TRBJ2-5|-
TGCGCCAGCAGCTTGGGGGGGCCACAAGAGACCCAGTACTTC
CASSLGGPQETQYF
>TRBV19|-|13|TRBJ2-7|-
TGTGCCACGTCCAGCAGGTACCCCTACGAGCAGTACTTC
CATSSRYPYEQYF
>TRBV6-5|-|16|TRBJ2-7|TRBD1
TGTGCCAGCAGTTATAACGGACAGGGGGCCTCCTACGAGCAGTACTTC
CASSYNGQGASYEQYF
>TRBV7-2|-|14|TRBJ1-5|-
TGTGCCAGCAGCTTAGGGGCGAGCAATCAGCCCCAGCATTTT
CASSLGASNQPQHF
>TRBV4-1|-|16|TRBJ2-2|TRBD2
TGCGCCAGCAGCCAAGTATTCACTAGCGGGAGCCGGGAGCTGTTTTTT
CASSQVFTSGSRELFF
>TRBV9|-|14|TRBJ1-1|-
TGTGCCAGCAGCGTGACCCAGGAGGGCACTGAAGCTTTCTTT
CASSVTQEGTEAFF
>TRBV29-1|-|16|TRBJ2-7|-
TGCAGCGTTGAAGGGGGCCCCAACACCAAAACCTACGAGCAGTACTTC
CSVEGGPNTKTYEQYF
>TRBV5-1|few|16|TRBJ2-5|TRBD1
TGCGCCAGCAGCCGAGGACAGGGGGCGCGAAGGGAGACCCAGTACTTC
CASSRGQGARRETQYF
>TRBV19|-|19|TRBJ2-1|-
TGTGCCAGTAGTATAGTGGCCCCGGTCACTCTAGCTAACAGCAATGAGCAGTTCTTC
CASSIVAPVTLANSNEQFF
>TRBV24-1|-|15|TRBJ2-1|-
TGTGCCACCAGTGATTTCCCCACAGGTTTCGGTGAGCAGTTCTTC
CATSDFPTGFGEQFF
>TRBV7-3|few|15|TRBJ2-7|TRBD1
TGTGCCAGCAGTCCTAACTCAGGGGGCGCGGGGGAGCAGTACTTC
CASSPNSGGAGEQYF
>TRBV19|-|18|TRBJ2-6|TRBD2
TGTGCCAGTAGTATGGTACTAGCGGGACCATCTGGGGCCAACGTCCTGACTTTC
CASSMVLAGPSGANVLTF
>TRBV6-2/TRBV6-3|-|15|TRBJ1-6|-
TGTGCCAGCAGTATTTTGACGGGTAGTGGTTCACCCCTCCACTTT
CASSILTGSGSPLHF
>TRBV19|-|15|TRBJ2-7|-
TGTGCCAGTAGTATCACCCGGGAGATATCCTACGAGCAGTACTTC
CASSITREISYEQYF
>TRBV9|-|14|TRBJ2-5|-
TGTGCCAGCAGCGTAGGGACAACTCAAGAGACCCAGTACTTC
CASSVGTTQETQYF
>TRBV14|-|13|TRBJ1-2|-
TGTGCCAGCACCTCGAGAGGTGGGTATGGCTACACCTTC
CASTSRGGYGYTF
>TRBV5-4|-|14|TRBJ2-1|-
TGTGCCAGCAGCTTGGAGGGGCGATACAATGAGCAGTTCTTC
CASSLEGRYNEQFF
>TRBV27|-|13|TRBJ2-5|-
TGTGCCAGCAGAGGGGCGGGAAGGGAGACCCAGTACTTC
CASRGAGRETQYF
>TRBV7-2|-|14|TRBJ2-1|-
TGTGCCAGCAGCTTGGATGGGGGGTACAATGAGCAGTTCTTC
CASSLDGGYNEQFF
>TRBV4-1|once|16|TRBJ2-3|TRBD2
TGCGCCAGCAGCCAACCCCAACGGGGGGGGCGAGATACGCAGTATTTT
CASSQPQRGGRDTQYF
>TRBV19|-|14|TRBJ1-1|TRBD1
TGTGCCAGCCTACCACAGGGGGCGGGCACTGAAGCTTTCTTT
CASLPQGAGTEAFF
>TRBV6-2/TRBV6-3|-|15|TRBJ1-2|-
TGTGCCAGCAGTACCTCTAGGAAAGCTAACTATGGCTACACCTTC
CASSTSRKANYGYTF
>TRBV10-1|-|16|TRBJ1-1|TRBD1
TGCGCCAGCAGTGTCGACAGGGGGCTCGGTACGGCTGAAGCTTTCTTT
CASSVDRGLGTAEAFF
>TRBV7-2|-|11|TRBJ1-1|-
TGTGCCAGCAGCCCCAACCGGGAAGCTTTCTTT
CASSPNREAFF
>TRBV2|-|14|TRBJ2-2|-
TGTGCCAGCAGTGGGTCAGGGGCCCCCGGGGAGCTGTTTTTT
CASSGSGAPGELFF
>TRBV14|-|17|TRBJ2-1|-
TGTGCCAGCAGCCAACGAGCACAGGGAAGGGGTTACAATGAGCAGTTCTTC
CASSQRAQGRGYNEQFF
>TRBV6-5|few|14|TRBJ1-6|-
TGTGCCAGCAGTAACGGGAAGATGAATTCACCCCTCCACTTT
CASSNGKMNSPLHF